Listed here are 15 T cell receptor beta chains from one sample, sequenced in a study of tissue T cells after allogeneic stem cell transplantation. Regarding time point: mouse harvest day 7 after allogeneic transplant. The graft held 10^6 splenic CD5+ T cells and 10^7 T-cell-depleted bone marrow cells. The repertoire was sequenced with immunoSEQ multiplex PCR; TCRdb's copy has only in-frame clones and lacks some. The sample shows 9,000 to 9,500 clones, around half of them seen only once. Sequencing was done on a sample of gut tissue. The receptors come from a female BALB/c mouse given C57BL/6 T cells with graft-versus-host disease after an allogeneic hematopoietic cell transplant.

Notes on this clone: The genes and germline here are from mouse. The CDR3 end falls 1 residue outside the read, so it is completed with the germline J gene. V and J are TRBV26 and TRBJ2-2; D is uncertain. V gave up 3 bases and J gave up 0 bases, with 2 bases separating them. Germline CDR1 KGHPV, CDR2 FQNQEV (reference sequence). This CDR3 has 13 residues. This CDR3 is CASSLANTGQLYF. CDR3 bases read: TGTGCCAGCAGTCTTGCAAACACCGGGCAGCTCTAC.

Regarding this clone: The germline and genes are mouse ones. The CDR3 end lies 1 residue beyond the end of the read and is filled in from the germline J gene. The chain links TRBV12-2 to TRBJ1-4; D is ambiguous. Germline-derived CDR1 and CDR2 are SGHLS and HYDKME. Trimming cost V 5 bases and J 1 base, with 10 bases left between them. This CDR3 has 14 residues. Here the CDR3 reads CASLSGASNERLFF. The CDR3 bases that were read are TGTGCCAGCTTATCGGGAGCTTCCAACGAAAGATTATTT.

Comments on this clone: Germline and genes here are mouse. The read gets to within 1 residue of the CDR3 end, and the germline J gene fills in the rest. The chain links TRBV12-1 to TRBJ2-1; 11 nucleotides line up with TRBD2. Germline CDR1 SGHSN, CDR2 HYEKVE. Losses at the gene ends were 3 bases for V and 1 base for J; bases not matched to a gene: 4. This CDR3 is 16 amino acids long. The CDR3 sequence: CASSFRTGGNYAEQFF. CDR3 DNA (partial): TGTGCCAGCTCTTTCCGGACTGGGGGGAACTATGCTGAGCAGTTC.

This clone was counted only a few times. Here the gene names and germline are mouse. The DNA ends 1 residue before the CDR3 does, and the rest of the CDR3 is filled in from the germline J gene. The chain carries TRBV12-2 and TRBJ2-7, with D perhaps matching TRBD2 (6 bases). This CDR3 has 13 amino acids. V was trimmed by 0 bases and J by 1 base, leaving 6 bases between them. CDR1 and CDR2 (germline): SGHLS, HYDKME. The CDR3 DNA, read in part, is TGTGCCAGCTCTCTCGGGGGGTCCTATGAACAGTAC. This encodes CASSLGGSYEQY. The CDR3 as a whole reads CASSLGGSYEQYF.

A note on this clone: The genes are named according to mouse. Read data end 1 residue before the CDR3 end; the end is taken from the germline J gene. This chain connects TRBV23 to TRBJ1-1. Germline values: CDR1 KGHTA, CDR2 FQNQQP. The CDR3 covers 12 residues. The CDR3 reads CSSSQSRREVFF. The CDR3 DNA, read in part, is TGCTCCAGCAGTCAATCGCGGAGAGAAGTCTTC.

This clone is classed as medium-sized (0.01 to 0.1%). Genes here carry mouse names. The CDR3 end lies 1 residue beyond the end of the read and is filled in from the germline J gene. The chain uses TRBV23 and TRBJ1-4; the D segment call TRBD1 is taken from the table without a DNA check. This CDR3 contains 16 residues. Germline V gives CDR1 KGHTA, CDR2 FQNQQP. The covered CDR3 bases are TGCTCCAGCAGTCACGGGACAGGGTTTTCCAACGAAAGATTATTT. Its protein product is CSSSHGTGFSNERLF. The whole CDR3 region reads CSSSHGTGFSNERLFF. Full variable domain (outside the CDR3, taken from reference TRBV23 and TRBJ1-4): DAAVTQKPRYLIKMKGQEAEMKCIPEKGHTAVFWYQQKQSKELKFLIYFQNQQPLDQIDMVKERFSAVCPSSSLCSLGIRTCEAEDSALYLCSSSHGTGFSNERLFFGHGTKLSVL.

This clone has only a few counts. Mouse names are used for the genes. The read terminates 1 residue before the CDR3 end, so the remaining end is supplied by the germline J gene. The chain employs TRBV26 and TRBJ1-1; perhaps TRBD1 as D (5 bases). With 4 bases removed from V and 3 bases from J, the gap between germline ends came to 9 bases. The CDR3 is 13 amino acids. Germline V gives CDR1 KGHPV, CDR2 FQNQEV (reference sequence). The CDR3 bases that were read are TGTGCCAGCAGTCCCGGGACTTACACAGAAGTCTTC. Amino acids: CASSPGTYTEVF. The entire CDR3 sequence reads CASSPGTYTEVFF.

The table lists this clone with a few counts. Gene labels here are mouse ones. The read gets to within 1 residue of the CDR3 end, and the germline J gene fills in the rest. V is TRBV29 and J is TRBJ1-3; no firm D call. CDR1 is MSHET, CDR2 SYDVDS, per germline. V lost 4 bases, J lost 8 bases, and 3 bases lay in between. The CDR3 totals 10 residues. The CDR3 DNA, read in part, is TGTGCTAGCAGTTCTCATACGCTCTAT. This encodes CASSSHTLY. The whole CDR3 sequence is CASSSHTLYF.

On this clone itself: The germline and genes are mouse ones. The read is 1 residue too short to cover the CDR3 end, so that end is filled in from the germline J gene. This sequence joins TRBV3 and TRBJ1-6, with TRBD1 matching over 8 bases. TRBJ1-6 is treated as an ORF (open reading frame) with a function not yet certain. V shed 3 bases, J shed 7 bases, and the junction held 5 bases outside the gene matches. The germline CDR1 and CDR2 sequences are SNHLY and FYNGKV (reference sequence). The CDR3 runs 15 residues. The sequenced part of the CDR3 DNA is TGTGCCAGCAGCTTTCAGGGGGCAGAAAATTCGCCCCTCTAC. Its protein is CASSFQGAENSPLY. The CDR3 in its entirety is CASSFQGAENSPLYF.

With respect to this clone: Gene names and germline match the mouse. Partial CDR3 DNA: TGTGCCTGGAGTCGGACAGGGGTCTATAATTCGCCCCTCTAC. Encoded protein: CAWSRTGVYNSPLY. The entire CDR3 reads CAWSRTGVYNSPLYF. The chain uses TRBV31 and TRBJ1-6, with 9 bases fitting TRBD1. The CDR3 goes on 1 residue after the read ends, and that part is filled in from the germline J gene. TRBJ1-6 is designated an ORF whose function remains uncertain. The V and J ends lost 1 base and 3 bases, in that order; junction bases with no gene match: 1. The germline CDR1 and CDR2 sequences are GKSSPN and SITVG. CDR3 length: 15 residues.

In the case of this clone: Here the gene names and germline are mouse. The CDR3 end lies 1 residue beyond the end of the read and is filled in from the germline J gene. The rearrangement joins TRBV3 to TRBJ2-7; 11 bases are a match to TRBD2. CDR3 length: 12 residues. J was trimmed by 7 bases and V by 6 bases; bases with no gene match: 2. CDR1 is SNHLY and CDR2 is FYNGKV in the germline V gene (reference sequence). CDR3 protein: CASRWDWGEQYF. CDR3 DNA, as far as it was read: TGTGCCAGCAGGTGGGACTGGGGGGAACAGTAC. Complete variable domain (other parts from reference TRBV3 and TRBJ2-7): GPKVLQIPSHQIIDMGQMVTLNCDPVSNHLYFYWYKQILGQQMEFLVNFYNGKVMEKSKLFKDQFSVERPDGSYFTLKIQPTALEDSAVYFCASRWDWGEQYFGPGTRLTVL.

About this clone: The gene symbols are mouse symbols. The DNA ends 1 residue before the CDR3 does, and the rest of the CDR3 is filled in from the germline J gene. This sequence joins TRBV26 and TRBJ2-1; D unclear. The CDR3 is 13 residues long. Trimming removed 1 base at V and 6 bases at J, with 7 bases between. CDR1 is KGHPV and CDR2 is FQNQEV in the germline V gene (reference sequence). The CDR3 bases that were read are TGTGCCAGCAGTCTGTGGGCAGCTGCTGAGCAGTTC. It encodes CASSLWAAAEQF. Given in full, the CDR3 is CASSLWAAAEQFF.

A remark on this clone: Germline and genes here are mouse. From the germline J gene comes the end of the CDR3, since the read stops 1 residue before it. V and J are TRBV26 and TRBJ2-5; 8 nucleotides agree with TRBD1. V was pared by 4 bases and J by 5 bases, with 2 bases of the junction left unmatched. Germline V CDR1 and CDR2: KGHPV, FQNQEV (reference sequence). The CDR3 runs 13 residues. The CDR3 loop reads CASSRRGRDTQYF. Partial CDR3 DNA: TGTGCCAGCAGTCGCAGGGGGCGAGACACCCAGTAC.

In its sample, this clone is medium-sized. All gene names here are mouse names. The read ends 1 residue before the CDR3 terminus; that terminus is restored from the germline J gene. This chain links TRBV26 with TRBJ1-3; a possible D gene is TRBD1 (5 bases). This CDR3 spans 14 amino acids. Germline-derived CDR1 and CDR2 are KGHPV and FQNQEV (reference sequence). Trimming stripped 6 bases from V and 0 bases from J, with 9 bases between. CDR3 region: CASSGHLSGNTLYF. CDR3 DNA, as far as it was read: TGTGCCAGCAGCGGACACCTTTCTGGAAATACGCTCTAT.

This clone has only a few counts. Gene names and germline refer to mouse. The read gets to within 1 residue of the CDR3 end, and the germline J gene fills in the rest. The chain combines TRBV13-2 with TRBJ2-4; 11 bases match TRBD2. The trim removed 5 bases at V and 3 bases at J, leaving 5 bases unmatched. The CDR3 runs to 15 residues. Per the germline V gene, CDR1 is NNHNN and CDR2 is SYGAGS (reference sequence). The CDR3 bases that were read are TGTGCCAGCGGCACCGGGACTGGGGGCCAAAACACCTTGTAC. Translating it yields CASGTGTGGQNTLY. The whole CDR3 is CASGTGTGGQNTLYF.